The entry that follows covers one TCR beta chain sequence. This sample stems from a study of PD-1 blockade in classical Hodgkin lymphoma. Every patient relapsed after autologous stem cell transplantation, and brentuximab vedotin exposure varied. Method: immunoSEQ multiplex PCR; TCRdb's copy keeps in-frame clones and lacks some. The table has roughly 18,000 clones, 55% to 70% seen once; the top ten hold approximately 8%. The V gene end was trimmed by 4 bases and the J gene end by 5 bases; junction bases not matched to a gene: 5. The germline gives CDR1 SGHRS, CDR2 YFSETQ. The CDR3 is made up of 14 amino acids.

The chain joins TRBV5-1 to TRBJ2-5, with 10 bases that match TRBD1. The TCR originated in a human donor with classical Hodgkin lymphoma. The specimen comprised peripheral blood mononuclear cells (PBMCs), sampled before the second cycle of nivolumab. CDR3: CASSGQGGEETQYF. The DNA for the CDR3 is TGCGCCAGCAGCGGACAGGGGGGAGAGGAGACCCAGTACTTC. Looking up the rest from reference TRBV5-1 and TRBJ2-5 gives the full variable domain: KAGVTQTPRYLIKTRGQQVTLSCSPISGHRSVSWYQQTPGQGLQFLFEYFSETQRNKGNFPGRFSGRQFSNSRSEMNVSTLELGDSALYLCASSGQGGEETQYFGPGTRLLVL.